The 21 T cell receptor beta chains below come from one sample, sequenced in a study of T cells after yellow fever vaccination. TCRdb independently ran MiXCR on the 5' RACE reads; one entry per CDR3 protein. The sample includes hundreds of thousands of distinct CDR3 sequences, roughly 9% of them seen just once. Material: CD4+ T cells sorted from PBMCs, obtained 5 days after the yellow fever booster vaccination. These receptors all stem from a man aged 18 to 30 who received the YFV17D yellow fever vaccine.

This clonotype has at least ten counts. The rearrangement joins TRBV10-3 to TRBJ1-2, with 7 bases that match TRBD1. CDR3 length: 13 residues. V was clipped by 2 bases and J by 8 bases; unmatched bases: 5. Germline loops: CDR1 ENHRY, CDR2 SYGVKD. The CDR3 DNA sequence: TGTGCCATCAGTGAGGCGGAGACAGGGGGCTACACCTTC. It encodes CAISEAETGGYTF.

This clonotype was detected ten times or more. V usage is TRBV6-5 and J usage is TRBJ2-5; maybe TRBD2 (6 bases). CDR1 is MNHEY, CDR2 SVGAGI, per germline. The CDR3 has 12 residues. The germline V and J ends were trimmed by 9 bases and 1 base, with 9 bases remaining between them. CDR3 amino acids: CASGGAQETQYF. The CDR3 DNA reads TGTGCCAGTGGAGGGGCCCAAGAGACCCAGTACTTC.

This clonotype was counted ten times or more. This rearrangement joins TRBV7-2 to TRBJ1-6, with no clear D. This CDR3 contains 15 residues. The V gene's germline CDR1 is SGHTA and CDR2 FQGNSA. V was shortened by 1 base and J by 4 bases, with 8 bases between the two germline ends. CDR3 loop: CASSLVLGYNSPLHF. In nucleotides, the CDR3 is TGTGCCAGCAGCTTAGTATTGGGGTATAATTCACCCCTCCACTTT.

This clonotype was counted at least ten times. This rearrangement joins TRBV29-1 to TRBJ2-6, with TRBD1 as a possible D gene (5 bases). The CDR3 consists of 16 residues. CDR1 and CDR2 (germline): SQVTM, ANQGSEA. V dropped 7 bases and J dropped 0 bases, with 16 bases sitting between them. The CDR3 DNA follows: TGCAGCGCCGTACAGGATTCCTTCTCTGGGGCCAACGTCCTGACTTTC. Protein: CSAVQDSFSGANVLTF.

This clonotype was detected ten times or more. The J gene is TRBJ2-1, the V gene TRBV7-2, with 11 positions matching TRBD2. The CDR3 spans 15 residues. V gave up 7 bases and J gave up 2 bases; unmatched junction bases: 4. Germline values: CDR1 SGHTA, CDR2 FQGNSA. The CDR3 bases are TGTGCCAGCAACCAACTAGCGGGGGCCTACAATGAGCAGTTCTTC. This gives the protein CASNQLAGAYNEQFF.

This clonotype was picked up many times. The chain joins TRBV12-3 or TRBV12-4 to TRBJ1-1, with D perhaps matching TRBD1 (6 bases). The CDR3 is 13 amino acids. V was pared by 7 bases and J by 0 bases, with 9 bases between. The CDR3 protein is CASTGQMNTEAFF. CDR3 DNA: TGTGCCAGCACCGGACAGATGAACACTGAAGCTTTCTTT.

This clonotype was counted ten times or more. The genes are TRBV7-9 and TRBJ2-1; a weak D match, TRBD2 (5 bases). With 4 bases removed from V and 5 bases from J, the gap between germline ends came to 18 bases. The germline gives CDR1 SEHNR, CDR2 FQNEAQ (reference sequence). This CDR3 is 16 amino acids long. CDR3 nucleotide sequence: TGTGCCAGCAGCTCCCCTCCCTCGGACGGGGACAATGAGCAGTTCTTC. Its translation is CASSSPPSDGDNEQFF. The full variable domain, completed using reference TRBV7-9 and TRBJ2-1, is DTGVSQNPRHKITKRGQNVTFRCDPISEHNRLYWYRQTLGQGPEFLTYFQNEAQLEKSRLLSDRFSAERPKGSFSTLEIQRTEQGDSAMYLCASSSPPSDGDNEQFFGPGTRLTVL.

A word on this clonotype: Possible read error: a much larger clone is one base away. The J gene is TRBJ2-3, the V gene TRBV7-9; D gene ambiguous. The germline V gene encodes CDR1 SEHNR and CDR2 FQNEAQ (reference sequence). Trimming stripped 3 bases from V and 1 base from J, with 8 bases between. The CDR3 is 14 amino acids. The CDR3 DNA is TGTGCCAGCAGCTTTGGTTTTTGCACAGATACGCAGTATTTT. Its protein is CASSFGFCTDTQYF.

There are a few counts of this clonotype. V and J are TRBV20-1 and TRBJ2-1, with 7 bases matching TRBD1. The CDR3 totals 13 residues. Germline V gives CDR1 DFQATT, CDR2 SNEGSKA (reference sequence). Unmatched junction bases numbered 4, after V lost 7 bases and J lost 1 base. CDR3 coding DNA: TGCAGTGGGACGACAGGGTCCTACAATGAGCAGTTCTTC. It yields the protein CSGTTGSYNEQFF.

This clonotype was picked up many times. The junction shows a germline mismatch at one end, possibly a read error. The chain links TRBV5-6 to TRBJ1-6, with TRBD1 matching over 11 bases. This CDR3 region has 15 residues. Looked up from germline, CDR1 is SGHDT and CDR2 is YYEEEE. The CDR3 DNA reads as TGTGCCAGCAACTTGAGAGGGACAGGGGGTTCACCCCTCCACTTT. Translating it yields CASNLRGTGGSPLHF.

As DNA, the CDR3 is TGCGCCAGCAGCTCCGGGACCCTACTAGAGACCCAGTACTTC. Its protein product is CASSSGTLLETQYF. The chain joins TRBV5-1 to TRBJ2-5; D is tentatively TRBD1 or TRBD2 (5 bases each). The germline V gene has CDR1 SGHRS and CDR2 YFSETQ. This CDR3 is built from 14 residues. The V end was cut by 3 bases, the J end by 4 bases, with 13 bases between.

This clonotype was seen many times. The J gene is TRBJ1-5, the V gene TRBV10-2; D is perhaps TRBD1 (6 bases). The germline V gene has CDR1 WSHSY and CDR2 SAAADI. Trimming took 6 bases from V and 4 from J, leaving 13 bases between them. The length of the CDR3 is 14 residues. The CDR3 nucleotides read TGCGCCAGCAGCAGGACAGAAAGGAATCAGCCCCAGCATTTT. The encoded protein is CASSRTERNQPQHF.

This clonotype was seen only a few times. The CDR3 coding sequence is TGTGCCAGCAGTCGAACCGGGACAGGGAGGTATCAGCCCCAGCATTTT. It codes for CASSRTGTGRYQPQHF. This chain links TRBV27 with TRBJ1-5; 9 bases fit TRBD1. The CDR3 covers 16 residues. Germline V gene data show CDR1 as MNHEY and CDR2 as SMNVEV (reference sequence). The ends lost 5 bases at V and 5 bases at J; junction bases unmatched: 10.

This clonotype turned up a few times. CDR3 sequence: CASSYPMGQGDEKLFF. In nucleotides, the CDR3 is TGTGCCAGCAGTTACCCTATGGGACAGGGTGATGAAAAACTGTTTTTT. The chain couples TRBV6-2 or TRBV6-3 to TRBJ1-4; 9 nucleotides line up with TRBD1. Trimming removed 2 bases from V and 6 bases from J; junction bases left unmatched: 7. Germline V gene sequence: CDR1 MNHEY, CDR2 SVGEGT. CDR3 length: 16 amino acids.

Many counts were recorded for this clonotype. The chain couples TRBV11-2 to TRBJ1-1; D is unclear. Per germline, CDR1 SGHAT and CDR2 FQNNGV. This CDR3 is built from 12 residues. Deletions cut 5 bases from V and 5 bases from J, with 9 bases between. In DNA, the CDR3 is TGTGCCAGCAGCCTGACGGATACTGAAGCTTTCTTT. Translated: CASSLTDTEAFF.

The sample holds a few counts of this clonotype. CDR3 DNA: TGTGCCAGCAGCTATAGACAGGGGGTGATGGAGACCCAGTACTTC. It translates to CASSYRQGVMETQYF. The chain links TRBV5-4 to TRBJ2-5, with 9 nucleotides matching TRBD1. Germline CDR1 SGHNT, CDR2 YYREEE (reference sequence). J gave up 5 bases and V 3 bases, and 8 bases lay outside the gene matches. The CDR3 has 15 residues.

The rearrangement links TRBV12-3 or TRBV12-4 to TRBJ1-5; possible D gene TRBD1, 6 bases. CDR3 size: 14 residues. V lost 4 bases to trimming and J lost 4 bases, with 11 bases between them. In DNA form, the CDR3 reads TGTGCCAGCAGTTCCGGACAGCGAAATCAGCCCCAGCATTTT. It specifies CASSSGQRNQPQHF.

This clonotype was found many times. The rearrangement joins TRBV7-2 to TRBJ2-7; D is undetermined. Trimming took off 1 base at V and 2 bases at J, with 3 bases between the two ends. Germline CDR1 is SGHTA and CDR2 is FQGNSA. The CDR3 covers 12 residues. CDR3: CASSLVAYEQYF. CDR3 DNA: TGTGCCAGCAGCTTAGTCGCCTACGAGCAGTACTTC.

This clonotype has a count of ten or more. The V call is TRBV7-9, the J call TRBJ1-6; no reliable D call. Germline CDR1 SEHNR, CDR2 FQNEAQ (reference sequence). V gave up 5 bases and J gave up 0 bases, with 11 bases separating them. The CDR3 length is 16 residues. CDR3 loop: CASSRHGSSYNSPLHF. The CDR3 coding sequence is TGTGCCAGCAGCCGACACGGGAGCTCCTATAATTCACCCCTCCACTTT.

At least ten counts were recorded for this clonotype. V usage is TRBV4-1 and J usage is TRBJ2-2; TRBD2 might be the D (5 bases). Trimming removed 0 bases at V and 6 bases at J, with 11 bases between. The CDR3 is 15 amino acids. Germline V gene data show CDR1 as MGHRA and CDR2 as YSYEKL. CDR3 coding DNA: TGCGCCAGCAGCCAAGATCGACGGAGGCCCGGGGAGCTGTTTTTT. Translated, it gives CASSQDRRRPGELFF.

This clonotype was seen a few times. The rearrangement links TRBV7-2 to TRBJ1-1; D is perhaps TRBD1 (5 bases). Germline lookup yields CDR1 SGHTA and CDR2 FQGNSA. Trimming removed 5 bases at V and 6 bases at J, with 13 bases between. The CDR3 length is 13 residues. CDR3 DNA: TGTGCCAGCAGCATAAACAGGCGGTCTGAAGCTTTCTTT. Amino acid sequence: CASSINRRSEAFF.